One sample yielded the 2 T cell receptor beta chains listed below, sequenced in a study of blood T cell repertoires in COVID-19. Assay used: immunoSEQ multiplex PCR; TCRdb lists only in-frame clones, some missing. The sample lists 60,000 to 75,000 clones; roughly 85% were seen once. The sample consisted of peripheral blood. These TCRs come from a man aged 25 to 45 with acute or convalescent COVID-19.

The gene calls are TRBV7-2 and TRBJ1-3; tentative D call: TRBD1 (6 bases). The germline CDR1 and CDR2 sequences are SGHTA and FQGNSA. Trimming shortened V by 1 base and J by 5 bases, and 9 bases separated the two germline ends. This CDR3 is 14 amino acids long. In DNA, the CDR3 is TGTGCCAGCAGCTTAGGCGGGGGCAGAAACACCATATATTTT. This gives the protein CASSLGGGRNTIYF.

The chain uses TRBV6-5 and TRBJ2-2; 8 bases align to TRBD2. Germline CDR1 MNHEY, CDR2 SVGAGI. The ends lost 4 bases at V and 5 bases at J; junction bases unmatched: 9. CDR3 size: 16 residues. The CDR3 region has the DNA TGTGCCAGCAGTTCCCAAACAGCGGGGGTTACCGGGGAGCTGTTTTTT. Translation: CASSSQTAGVTGELFF.